Listed below are T cell receptor beta chains from one sample, sequenced in a study of blood T cells in healthy people across ages. TCRdb re-derived calls from the 5' RACE reads in MiXCR, one entry per CDR3 protein. This table holds around 1,000,000 distinct CDR3 sequences, around 25% found once. These data were also filed under a second study, of T cells of mothers and their children.

Source material: blood. These receptor sequences come from a girl aged 2 to 10 in good health. The CDR3 runs from the conserved cysteine through the conserved F or W. A D gene is named only where the DNA matches it firmly. Rows may omit the clone size; those that give it use once, few, many or a size class.

>TRBJ2-2|TRBV6-6|TRBD1|14|few
CASTLQGAGGELFF
TGTGCCAGCACCCTACAGGGGGCGGGCGGGGAGCTGTTTTTT
>TRBJ2-5|TRBV4-3|NA|13|few
CASSQELRETQYF
TGCGCCAGCAGCCAAGAACTTCGAGAGACCCAGTACTTC
>TRBJ1-5|TRBV7-9|NA|13|few
CASSLGRIEPQHF
TGTGCCAGCAGCTTAGGAAGAATTGAGCCCCAGCATTTT
>TRBJ2-7|TRBV20-1|NA|12|NA
CSAMVGNYEQYF
TGCAGTGCCATGGTAGGAAACTACGAGCAGTACTTC
>TRBJ2-7|TRBV29-1|TRBD1|12|NA
CSAGDSSYEQHF
TGCAGCGCCGGGGACAGCTCCTACGAGCAGCACTTC
>TRBJ2-7|TRBV6-2/TRBV6-3|NA|14|NA
CVSSEHRAHDEQYF
TGTGTCAGCAGCGAACACAGGGCTCATGACGAGCAGTACTTC
>TRBJ1-4|TRBV7-8|TRBD1|14|NA
CASSLRTGNEKLFF
TGTGCCAGCAGCTTGAGGACAGGCAATGAAAAACTGTTTTTT
>TRBJ2-7|TRBV20-1|TRBD2|15|NA
CSALLLERGIYEQYF
TGCAGTGCTCTCCTCCTGGAGCGGGGGATCTACGAGCAGTACTTC
>TRBJ2-1|TRBV11-2|NA|13|NA
CASSPGGIYEQFF
TGTGCCAGCAGCCCAGGGGGGATCTATGAGCAGTTCTTC
>TRBJ2-7|TRBV4-2|NA|13|few
CASSQTITYEQYF
TGTGCCAGCAGCCAAACTATTACCTACGAGCAGTACTTC
>TRBJ2-1|TRBV11-3|TRBD2|20|NA
CASSSLGGTSGGPSYNEQFF
TGTGCCAGCAGCTCCTTAGGCGGGACTAGCGGGGGGCCATCCTACAATGAGCAGTTCTTC
>TRBJ2-7|TRBV29-1|NA|14|NA
CSVVDRQSSYEQYF
TGCAGCGTTGTTGACAGACAGAGCTCCTACGAGCAGTACTTC
>TRBJ2-7|TRBV29-1|TRBD1|14|few
CSVVEQGGSYEQYF
TGCAGCGTTGTAGAACAGGGGGGTTCCTACGAGCAGTACTTC
>TRBJ2-7|TRBV20-1|NA|13|NA
CSASSRGDYEQYF
TGCAGTGCTAGCTCCAGGGGCGACTACGAGCAGTACTTC
>TRBJ2-5|TRBV4-3|NA|15|NA
CASSQDRAGQETQYF
TGCGCCAGCAGCCAAGATAGGGCCGGCCAGGAGACCCAGTACTTC
>TRBJ2-3|TRBV7-3|TRBD2|14|NA
CAGSFGLGTDTQYF
TGTGCCGGCAGCTTCGGACTAGGCACAGATACGCAGTATTTT
>TRBJ2-2|TRBV4-1|NA|15|few
CASSRGLLNTGELFF
TGCGCCAGCAGCCGAGGACTACTCAACACCGGGGAGCTGTTTTTT
>TRBJ2-4|TRBV4-1|NA|13|few
CASSHDFGNIQYF
TGCGCCAGCAGCCATGATTTCGGAAACATTCAGTACTTC
>TRBJ2-7|TRBV3-1|NA|16|few
CASSQGPRTALYEQYF
TGTGCCAGCAGCCAAGGGCCCCGGACGGCACTCTACGAGCAGTACTTC
>TRBJ2-3|TRBV4-3|NA|14|many
CASSQLIGRYTQYF
TGCGCCAGCAGCCAACTTATAGGGCGGTATACGCAGTATTTT
>TRBJ2-7|TRBV29-1|TRBD1|12|few
CSAAQTGAEQYF
TGCAGCGCCGCCCAGACAGGGGCCGAGCAGTACTTC
>TRBJ2-4|TRBV28|NA|13|few
CASTHLAKNIQYF
TGTGCCAGCACCCATCTAGCCAAAAACATTCAGTACTTC
>TRBJ1-1|TRBV27|NA|15|NA
CASSFPRRANTEAFF
TGTGCCAGCAGTTTTCCCCGCAGAGCGAACACTGAAGCTTTCTTT
>TRBJ1-1|TRBV10-3|NA|13|many
CAIGGAMNTEAFF
TGTGCCATCGGCGGGGCAATGAACACTGAAGCTTTCTTT
>TRBJ1-2|TRBV4-3|NA|14|NA
CASSQLTGRGGYTF
TGCGCCAGCAGCCAACTAACAGGGAGGGGTGGCTACACCTTC
>TRBJ2-5|TRBV6-2/TRBV6-3|TRBD2|17|few
CASNHPAGGAFEETQYF
TGTGCCAGCAATCATCCAGCCGGGGGGGCATTCGAAGAGACCCAGTACTTC
>TRBJ1-2|TRBV5-1|NA|14|few
CASSLAATDYGYTF
TGCGCCAGCAGCTTGGCCGCTACAGACTATGGCTACACCTTC
>TRBJ2-5|TRBV10-3|TRBD2|13|NA
CAIGREGQETQYF
TGTGCCATCGGCCGGGAGGGACAAGAGACCCAGTACTTC
>TRBJ1-2|TRBV2|NA|15|NA
CASSLEGEVGYGYTF
TGTGCCAGCAGTTTGGAAGGGGAAGTGGGGTATGGCTACACCTTC
>TRBJ2-1|TRBV20-1|NA|13|NA
CSARGGDYNEQFF
TGCAGTGCTAGAGGGGGAGACTACAATGAGCAGTTCTTC
>TRBJ2-1|TRBV18|TRBD2|17|NA
CASSPGEGLDSYNEQFF
TGTGCCAGCTCACCAGGGGAGGGCCTCGACTCCTACAATGAGCAGTTCTTC
>TRBJ2-1|TRBV6-5|NA|11|few
CASSYGVGQFF
TGTGCCAGCAGTTACGGGGTTGGGCAGTTCTTC
>TRBJ2-7|TRBV27|NA|16|few
CASSIRPGVGFYEQYF
TGTGCCAGCAGTATACGGCCAGGGGTAGGGTTCTACGAGCAGTACTTC
>TRBJ2-1|TRBV7-8|NA|9|NA
CASGDEQFF
TGTGCCAGCGGTGATGAGCAGTTCTTC
>TRBJ1-4|TRBV9|TRBD1|15|NA
CASSVLPGGEEKLFF
TGTGCCAGCAGCGTCCTTCCAGGGGGAGAAGAAAAACTGTTTTTT
>TRBJ1-5|TRBV20-1|TRBD1|16|few
CSALRTGVRGNQPQHF
TGCAGTGCCCTCCGGACAGGGGTAAGGGGCAATCAGCCCCAGCATTTT
>TRBJ2-6|TRBV28|TRBD1|14|NA
CASRAGTEPPVLTF
TGTGCCAGCAGGGCCGGGACAGAGCCTCCCGTCCTGACTTTC
>TRBJ2-1|TRBV10-3|TRBD2|14|NA
CAISESGGGNEQFF
TGTGCCATCAGTGAGTCTGGGGGGGGCAATGAGCAGTTCTTC
>TRBJ2-1|TRBV29-1|TRBD2|15|NA
CSVDAAGGNYNEQFF
TGCAGCGTTGATGCAGCGGGAGGAAACTACAATGAGCAGTTCTTC
>TRBJ2-3|TRBV29-1|NA|12|NA
CSVDAREDTQYF
TGCAGCGTTGATGCTCGGGAGGATACGCAGTATTTT